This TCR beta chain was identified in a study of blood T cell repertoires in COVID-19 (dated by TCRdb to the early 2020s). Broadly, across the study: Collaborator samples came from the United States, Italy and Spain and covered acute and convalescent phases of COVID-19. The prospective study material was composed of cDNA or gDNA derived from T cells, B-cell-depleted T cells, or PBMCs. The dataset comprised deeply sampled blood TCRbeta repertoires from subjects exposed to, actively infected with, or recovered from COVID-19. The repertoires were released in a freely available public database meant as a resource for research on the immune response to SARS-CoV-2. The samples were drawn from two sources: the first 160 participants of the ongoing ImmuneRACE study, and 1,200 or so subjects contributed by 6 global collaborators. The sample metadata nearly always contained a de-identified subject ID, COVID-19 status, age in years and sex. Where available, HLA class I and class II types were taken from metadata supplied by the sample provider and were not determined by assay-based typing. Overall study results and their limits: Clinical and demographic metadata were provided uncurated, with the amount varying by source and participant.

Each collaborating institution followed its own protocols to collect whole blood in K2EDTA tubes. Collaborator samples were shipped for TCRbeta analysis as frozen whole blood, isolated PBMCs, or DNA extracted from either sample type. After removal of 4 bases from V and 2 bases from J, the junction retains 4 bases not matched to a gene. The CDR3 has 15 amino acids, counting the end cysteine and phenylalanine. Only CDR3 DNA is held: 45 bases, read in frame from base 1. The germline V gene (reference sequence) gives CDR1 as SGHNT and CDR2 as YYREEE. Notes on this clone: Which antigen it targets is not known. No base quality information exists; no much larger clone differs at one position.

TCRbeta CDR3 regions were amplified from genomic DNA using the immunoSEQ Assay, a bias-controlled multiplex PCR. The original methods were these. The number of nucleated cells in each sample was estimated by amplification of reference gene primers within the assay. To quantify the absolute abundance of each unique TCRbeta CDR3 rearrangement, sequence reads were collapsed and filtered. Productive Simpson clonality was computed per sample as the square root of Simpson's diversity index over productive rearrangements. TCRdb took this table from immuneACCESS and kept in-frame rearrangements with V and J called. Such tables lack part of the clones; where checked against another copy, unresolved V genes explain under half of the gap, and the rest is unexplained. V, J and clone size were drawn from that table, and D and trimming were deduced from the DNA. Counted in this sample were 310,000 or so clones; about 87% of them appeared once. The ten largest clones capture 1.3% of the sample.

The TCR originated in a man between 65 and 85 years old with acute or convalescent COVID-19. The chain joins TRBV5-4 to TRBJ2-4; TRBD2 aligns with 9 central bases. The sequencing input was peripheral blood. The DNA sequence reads TGTGCCAGCAGCGCGGGGGGGCATCCCAAAAACATTCAGTACTTC. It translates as CASSAGGHPKNIQYF.